This T cell receptor beta chain was observed in a study of OX40 agonist ivuxolimab in advanced cancers. The overall study: Recorded diagnoses for dose-escalation patients were hepatocellular carcinoma, melanoma, renal cell or head and neck cancer.

This clone was seen a handful of times. Antigen specificity is unknown. Patients had blood sampled at baseline and again on cycle 4 day 1 and cycle 7 day 1. Here immunoSEQ multiplex PCR was the method, and the copy in TCRdb shows in-frame clones only, minus some. The data show approximately 65,000 clones, roughly 82% seen once. Points from the study as a whole: Averaged across samples, CD8+ T cells carried more expanded clones than CD4+ did.

The CDR3 consists of 12 residues. Germline V gene data show CDR1 as GTSNPN and CDR2 as SVGIG (reference sequence). V shed 6 bases and J 1 base; nucleotides not matched to a gene: 2. The sequence was collected from an adult with an advanced solid tumor such as melanoma, head and neck, liver or kidney cancer. This chain joins TRBV30 and TRBJ1-1; 7 bases fit TRBD1. Sample: CD4+ or CD8+ T cells sorted from blood, taken in a trial of the OX40 agonist ivuxolimab. CDR3 sequence reads: CACWTGNTEAFF. CDR3 in DNA: TGTGCCTGCTGGACAGGGAACACTGAAGCTTTCTTT.